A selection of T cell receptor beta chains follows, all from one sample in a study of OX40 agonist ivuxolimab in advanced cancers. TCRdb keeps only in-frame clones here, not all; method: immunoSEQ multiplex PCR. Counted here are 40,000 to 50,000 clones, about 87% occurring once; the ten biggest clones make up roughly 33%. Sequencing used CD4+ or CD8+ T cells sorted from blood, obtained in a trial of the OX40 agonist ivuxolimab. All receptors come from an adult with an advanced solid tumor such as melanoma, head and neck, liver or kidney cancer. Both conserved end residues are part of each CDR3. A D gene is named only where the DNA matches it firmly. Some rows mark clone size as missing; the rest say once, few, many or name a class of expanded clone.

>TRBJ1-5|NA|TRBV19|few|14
TGTGCCAGTAGTGTGGGCCCCCAAGGGCAGCCCCAGCATTTT
CASSVGPQGQPQHF
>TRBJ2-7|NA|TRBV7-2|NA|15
TGTGCCAGCAGCCTAGGAGAGGGGGACTCCTACGAGCAGTACTTC
CASSLGEGDSYEQYF
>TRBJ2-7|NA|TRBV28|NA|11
TGTGCCAGCAGTCGGTCTCCGGAGCAGTACTTC
CASSRSPEQYF
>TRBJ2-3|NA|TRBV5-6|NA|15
TGTGCCAGCAGCATGACTGGGATGATGGGCGTCGTTTTGTATTTT
CASSMTGMMGVVLYF
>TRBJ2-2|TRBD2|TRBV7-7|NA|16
TGTGCCAGCAGCTTACAGAGCGGGGCGAACACCGGGGAGCTGTTTTTT
CASSLQSGANTGELFF
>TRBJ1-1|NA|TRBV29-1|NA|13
TGCAGCGCTAATCCCCTGGGAGGGGGTGAAGCTTTCTTT
CSANPLGGGEAFF
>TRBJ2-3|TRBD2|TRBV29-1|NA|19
TGCAGCGTTGAAGGACAGGGACTAGCGGGGTTGGCTAGCACAGATACGCAGTATTTT
CSVEGQGLAGLASTDTQYF
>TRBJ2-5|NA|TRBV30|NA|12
TGTGCCTGGAGTGTACAGCAACAGACCCAGTACTTC
CAWSVQQQTQYF
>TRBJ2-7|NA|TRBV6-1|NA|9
TGTGCCATCCGTTACGAGCAGTACTTC
CAIRYEQYF
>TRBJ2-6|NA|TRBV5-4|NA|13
TGTGCCAGCAGCTTGTCTGGGGCCAACGTCCTGACTTTC
CASSLSGANVLTF
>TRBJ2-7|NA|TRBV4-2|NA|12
TGTGCCAGCAGCCAAGACCCATACGAGCAGTACTTC
CASSQDPYEQYF
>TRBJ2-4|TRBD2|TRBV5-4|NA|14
TGTGCCAGCAGCTTAGCGGGAGTTGGAAACATTCAGTACTTC
CASSLAGVGNIQYF
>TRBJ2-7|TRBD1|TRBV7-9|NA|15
TGTGCCAGCAGCTTAGGGACAGGCATTACCTACGAGCAGTACTTC
CASSLGTGITYEQYF
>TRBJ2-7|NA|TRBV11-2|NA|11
TGTGCCAGCAGCTTTTTATCCGAGCAGTACTTC
CASSFLSEQYF
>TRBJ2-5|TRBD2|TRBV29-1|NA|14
TGCAGCGTTGCGGCTAGCGGGGGTCCGGAGACCCAGTACTTC
CSVAASGGPETQYF
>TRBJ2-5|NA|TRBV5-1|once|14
TGCGCCAGCAGCTTGGTCCCAGGGACAGAGACCCAGTACTTC
CASSLVPGTETQYF
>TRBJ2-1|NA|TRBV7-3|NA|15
TGTGCCAGCAGAAATAGCAGGGGCCCGAACAATGAGCAGTTCTTC
CASRNSRGPNNEQFF
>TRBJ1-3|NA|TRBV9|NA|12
TGTGCCAGCAGCGCAGAGGGAAGCACCATATATTTT
CASSAEGSTIYF
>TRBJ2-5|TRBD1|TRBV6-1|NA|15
TGTGCCAGCAGTGATGGTCAGGGGGTCTTGGAGACCCAGTACTTC
CASSDGQGVLETQYF
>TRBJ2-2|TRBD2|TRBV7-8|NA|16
TGTGCCAGCAGCCCTCAAGCGGGGGGGCTTTCCGGGGAGCTGTTTTTT
CASSPQAGGLSGELFF
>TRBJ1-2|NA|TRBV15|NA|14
TGTGCCACCAGCTCGCGGACGCCGGCCGGTGGCTACACCTTC
CATSSRTPAGGYTF
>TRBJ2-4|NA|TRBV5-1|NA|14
TGCGCCAGCAGCCCCCAGGAGGGCGAAAACATTCAGTACTTC
CASSPQEGENIQYF
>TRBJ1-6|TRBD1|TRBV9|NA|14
TGTGCCAGCAGCCTAACAGGGGCCAATTCACCCCTCCACTTT
CASSLTGANSPLHF
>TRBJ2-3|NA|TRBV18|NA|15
TGTGCCAGCTCATTGGACGCCACCTTCACAGATACGCAGTATTTT
CASSLDATFTDTQYF
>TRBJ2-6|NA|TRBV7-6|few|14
TGTGCCAGCAGCCCGTCCTCTGGGGCCAACGTCCTGACTTTC
CASSPSSGANVLTF
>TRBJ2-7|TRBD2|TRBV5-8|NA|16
TGTGCCAGCAGCTTTAATCCTAGCGGGAGTATCTACGAGCAGTACTTC
CASSFNPSGSIYEQYF
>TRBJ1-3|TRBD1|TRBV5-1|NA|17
TGCGCCAGCAGCTTGGAAGGGGGCAGAAACTCTGGAAACACCATATATTTT
CASSLEGGRNSGNTIYF
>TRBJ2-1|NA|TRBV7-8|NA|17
TGTGCCAGCAGCTTAAGGCAGGGGGGGAGCTCCTACAATGAGCAGTTCTTC
CASSLRQGGSSYNEQFF
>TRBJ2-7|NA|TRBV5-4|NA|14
TGTGCCAGCAGCTTGGACAAACGATCCTACGAGCAGTACTTC
CASSLDKRSYEQYF
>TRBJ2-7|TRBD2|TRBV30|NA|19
TGTGCCTGGAGCCGTCTCGTCGGGACTAGCGGGCAAAGCTCCTACGAGCAGTACTTC
CAWSRLVGTSGQSSYEQYF
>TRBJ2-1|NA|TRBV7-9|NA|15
TGTGCCAGCAGCTGGGGCCCTGGGGTGCGCGCCGGGCAGTTCTTC
CASSWGPGVRAGQFF
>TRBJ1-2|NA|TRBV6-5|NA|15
TGTGCCAGCCGGGGGCCCGGGCCGGGGGGCTATGGCTACACCTTC
CASRGPGPGGYGYTF
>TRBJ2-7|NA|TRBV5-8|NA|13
TGTGCCAGCACCCCGGACAGAACCTACGAGCAGTACTTC
CASTPDRTYEQYF
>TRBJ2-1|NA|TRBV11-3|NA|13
TGTGCCAGCAGCTTAATCTCGGACAATGAGCAGTTCTTC
CASSLISDNEQFF
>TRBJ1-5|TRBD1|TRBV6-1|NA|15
TGTGCCAGCAGTGAAGCGCGGGGACAGAATCAGCCCCAGCATTTT
CASSEARGQNQPQHF
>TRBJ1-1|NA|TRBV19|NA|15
TGTGCCAGTAGTACCCCGGCGGGACTAGGCTCTGAAGCTTTCTTT
CASSTPAGLGSEAFF
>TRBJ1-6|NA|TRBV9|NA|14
TGTGCCAGCAGCCCACGGCCAGCTAATTCACCCCTCCACTTT
CASSPRPANSPLHF
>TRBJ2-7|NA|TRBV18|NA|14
TGTGCCAGCTCACCACCCGGCCAGCCCTACGAGCAGTACTTC
CASSPPGQPYEQYF
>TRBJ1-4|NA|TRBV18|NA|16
TGTGCCAGCTCACGGCAGGGTGGATTTGTAGATGAAAAACTGTTTTTT
CASSRQGGFVDEKLFF
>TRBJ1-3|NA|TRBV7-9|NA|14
TGTGCCAGCAGGGACAGTTCCTCTGGAAACACCATATATTTT
CASRDSSSGNTIYF
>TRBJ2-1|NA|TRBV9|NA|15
TGTGCCAGCAGCGCAGTTCGCTCGAGTCTCGATGAGCAGTTCTTC
CASSAVRSSLDEQFF
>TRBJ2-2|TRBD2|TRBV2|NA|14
TGTGCCAGCAGTGCTAGCGGGGTCTCCGGGGAGCTGTTTTTT
CASSASGVSGELFF
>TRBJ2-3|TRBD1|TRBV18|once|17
TGTGCCAGCTCACCAGGTGGCGGGACAGGGAGCCCAGATACGCAGTATTTT
CASSPGGGTGSPDTQYF
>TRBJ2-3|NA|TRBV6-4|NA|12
TGTGCCAGCAGTGCAGGGGAAGATACGCAGTATTTT
CASSAGEDTQYF
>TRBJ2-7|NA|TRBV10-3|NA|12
TGTGCCATCAGTGACAGGGGAGACGAGCAGTACTTC
CAISDRGDEQYF
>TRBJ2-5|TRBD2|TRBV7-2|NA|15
TGTGCCAGCAGCTTTGGACGGGAGGGCCTGGAGACCCAGTACTTC
CASSFGREGLETQYF
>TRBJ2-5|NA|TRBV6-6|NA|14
TGTGCCAGCAGCGTGACGGGGGCGTCGGAGACCCAGTACTTC
CASSVTGASETQYF
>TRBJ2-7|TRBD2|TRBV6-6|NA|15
TGTGCCAGCAGTCCCCGGACTAGCGGAACCTACGAGCAGTACTTC
CASSPRTSGTYEQYF
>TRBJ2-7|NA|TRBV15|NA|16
TGTGCCACCAGCATGAGGGGGCGGGGACGAACCTACGAGCAGTACTTC
CATSMRGRGRTYEQYF
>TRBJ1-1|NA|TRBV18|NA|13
TGTGCCAGCTCACCACTGGTAGACGCAGAAGCTTTCTTT
CASSPLVDAEAFF
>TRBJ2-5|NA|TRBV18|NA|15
TGTGCCAGCTCACCACAAGCGCCACCCCAAGAGACCCAGTACTTC
CASSPQAPPQETQYF